These T cell receptor beta chains were read from a single sample in a study of immune characterization of retroperitoneal liposarcoma. TCRdb analysed the PCR reads with MiXCR anew, one entry per CDR3 protein. Of some 7,900 distinct CDR3 sequences in the sample, around 42% are singletons; the top ten hold under 11%. The specimen sequenced was tumor tissue. These receptors came from a male donor with retroperitoneal liposarcoma. Both conserved end residues are part of each CDR3. A row's size may be missing; if present it is once, few, many or a size class.

>NA|TRBJ2-3|TRBV7-2
CASSITTIDRAATDTQYF
>NA|TRBJ2-3|TRBV7-2
CASRTSTDTQYF
>few|TRBJ2-1|TRBV11-3
CASSPGAGEGTFSYEQFF
>few|NA|TRBV6-1
CASSESSGSPYEQYF
>many|TRBJ2-5|TRBV12-3/TRBV12-4
CASSLGDRGLGETQYF
>NA|TRBJ2-1|TRBV10-2
CASSERGLAGVRSSYNEQFF
>medium-sized|TRBJ2-1|TRBV7-2
CASNLAGAYNEQFF
>many|TRBJ2-2|TRBV27
CASIAGGPGTGELFF
>NA|TRBJ2-3|TRBV6-1
CASSEAVWNPDTQYF
>NA|TRBJ2-1|TRBV27
CASSRPGTNSINEQFF
>NA|TRBJ2-1|TRBV6-1
CASWRGRTNYEQFF
>NA|NA|TRBV11-2
CASSSSGSTRETQYF
>few|TRBJ1-1|TRBV6-1
CASSDHGLNTEAFF
>NA|NA|TRBV6-5
CASSSGRGRRYNEQYF
>medium-sized|TRBJ2-3|TRBV6-1
CASSPTTGLHTQYF
>NA|TRBJ2-1|TRBV11-3
CASSLGEGIPYNEQFF
>NA|TRBJ2-5|TRBV10-2
CASSESERGGETQYF
>many|TRBJ2-3|TRBV12-3/TRBV12-4
CASSLAYGGRAGDTQYF
>NA|TRBJ2-3|TRBV6-8
CASSGTSGRDTQYF
>few|TRBJ2-4|TRBV6-1
CASKYGTDIQYF
>few|NA|TRBV6-1
CTSSSSGGYNEQYF
>few|TRBJ2-4|TRBV27
CASSIPGRGSYNEQYF
>NA|TRBJ1-6|TRBV6-5
CASSYGQVGSPLHF
>once|TRBJ2-3|TRBV6-1
CASSEDPGQGTDTQYF
>large|NA|TRBV6-1
CASSPGQGVYNEQYF
>once|TRBJ2-3|TRBV6-1
CASSSSDTQYF
>NA|TRBJ2-1|TRBV7-2
CASNQNEQFF
>few|NA|TRBV11-1
CASRRAEGSLQYF